A single sample is the source of the 24 T cell receptor beta chains below, sequenced in a study of T-cell reconstitution after alpha-beta-depleted transplantation in children listed by TCRdb under 2016. Library construction relied on PCR. Sequencing took place on an Illumina HiSeq 2500. Molecular barcoding was employed in the preparation of TCR libraries, with unique molecular identifiers being used to normalize TCRbeta repertoire quantification. TCRdb passed the public sequencing reads through fastp at Q25 and MiXCR, retaining productive beta sequences. Every distinct CDR3 protein forms one entry, paired with its most common genes and DNA. Here the sample has 250,000 or so distinct CDR3 sequences; roughly 8.2% occur a single time. Of the sample, 5% to 7% falls within the top ten clones. Read against the paper, the sample's treatment or condition label means: allogeneic hematopoietic cell transplantation with graft depleted of TCRalphabeta T cells and CD19 B cells.

Source: PBMCs, mostly from graft donor cells, taken 180 days after TCRalphabeta/CD19-depleted stem cell transplant. These receptors came from a male patient aged 10 to 17 who had a stem cell transplant for acute lymphoblastic leukemia, so the T cells may come from the graft donor.

This clonotype has a count of ten or more. This chain uses TRBV5-1 with TRBJ2-3, with 7 bases fitting TRBD1. Germline lookup yields CDR1 SGHRS and CDR2 YFSETQ. After removal of 2 bases from V and 5 bases from J, the junction contained 8 bases not matched to a gene. The CDR3 is made up of 15 amino acids. The CDR3 reads CASSFGMPGGDTQYF. The CDR3 nucleotides are TGCGCCAGCAGCTTCGGTATGCCAGGGGGAGATACGCAGTATTTT.

This clonotype was seen many times. Here the CDR3 reads CSAARDRGYEQYF. The CDR3 DNA sequence: TGCAGTGCCGCACGGGACAGGGGCTACGAGCAGTACTTC. The rearrangement links TRBV20-1 to TRBJ2-7; TRBD1 matches at 10 bases. CDR3 length: 13 amino acids. Unmatched junction bases numbered 5, after V lost 6 bases and J lost 3 bases. Germline-derived CDR1 and CDR2 are DFQATT and SNEGSKA (reference sequence).

This clonotype was seen ten or more times. The V call is TRBV5-1, the J call TRBJ2-3; a weak D match, TRBD2 (5 bases). Germline assignment: CDR1 SGHRS and CDR2 YFSETQ. The V and J ends lost 0 bases and 4 bases respectively, with 12 bases between them. This CDR3 region has 15 residues. As DNA, the CDR3 is TGCGCCAGCAGCTTGGACGGGGAAGGAGCAGATACGCAGTATTTT. Translating it yields CASSLDGEGADTQYF.

This clonotype was recorded at least ten times. The V and J genes are TRBV24-1 and TRBJ2-7; 7 bases agree with TRBD1. Trimming at V came to 1 base and at J to 2 bases, leaving 4 bases not matched to a gene. This CDR3 has 15 amino acids. Germline CDR1 reads KGHDR; CDR2 reads SFDVKD. CDR3 nucleotides: TGTGCCACCAGTGATTTTGCAGGGGGAACCTACGAGCAGTACTTC. Its protein is CATSDFAGGTYEQYF.

This chain uses TRBV24-1 with TRBJ1-2, with D tentatively TRBD1 (6 bases). With 3 bases removed from V and 8 bases from J, the gap between germline ends came to 18 bases. CDR1 is KGHDR and CDR2 is SFDVKD in the germline V gene. The CDR3 covers 15 residues. DNA of the CDR3: TGTGCCACCAGTGATACAGGGACACCCCGGAGCGGCTACACCTTC. It encodes CATSDTGTPRSGYTF.

In regard to this clonotype: Since a much larger clone is just one base distant, this may be a read error. V and J are TRBV7-8 and TRBJ2-7, with D maybe TRBD1 (5 bases). Germline V gives CDR1 SGHVS, CDR2 FQNEAQ. This CDR3 region has 15 residues. V gave up 1 base and J gave up 0 bases, with 10 bases separating them. The CDR3 coding sequence is TGTGCCAGCAGCTTAGGACCAGGGAACTCCTACGAGCAGTACTTC. Residues: CASSLGPGNSYEQYF.

At least ten counts were recorded for this clonotype. The gene calls are TRBV5-1 and TRBJ1-1, with 10 positions matching TRBD1. V gave up 3 bases and J gave up 1 base; unmatched junction bases: 6. The CDR3 contains 16 residues. Germline V gene data show CDR1 as SGHRS and CDR2 as YFSETQ. DNA of the CDR3: TGCGCCAGCAGCTACCGGGACAGGGGCCAGAACACTGAAGCTTTCTTT. It is translated as CASSYRDRGQNTEAFF.

This clonotype was counted ten times or more. The rearrangement uses TRBV7-3 and TRBJ1-1; no reliable D call. Trimming pared 6 bases from V and 8 bases from J, leaving 13 bases between. CDR1 is SGHTA and CDR2 is FQGTGA in the germline V gene. The CDR3 sequence is 12 residues long. CDR3 in amino acids: CASSPGVGEAFF. In nucleotides, the CDR3 is TGTGCCAGCAGTCCCGGGGTAGGCGAAGCTTTCTTT.

This clonotype was found many times. J is TRBJ2-7 and V is TRBV15; D remains unclear. Deletions cut 5 bases from V and 0 bases from J, with 11 bases between. This CDR3 has 14 residues. CDR1 LNHNV and CDR2 YYDKDF come from the germline V gene (reference sequence). The CDR3 spells CATSSPRYSYEQYF. The CDR3 nucleotides are TGTGCCACCAGCTCTCCAAGGTACTCCTACGAGCAGTACTTC.

This clonotype was detected ten times or more. V and J are TRBV7-2 and TRBJ2-3; D is unclear. V was shortened by 0 bases and J by 4 bases, with 5 bases between the two germline ends. Germline V gene sequence: CDR1 SGHTA, CDR2 FQGNSA. This CDR3 has 13 residues. The CDR3 sequence: CASSLAFADTQYF. The CDR3 bases are TGTGCCAGCAGCTTAGCCTTCGCAGATACGCAGTATTTT. Filled out from reference TRBV7-2 and TRBJ2-3, the complete variable domain reads GAGVSQSPSNKVTEKGKDVELRCDPISGHTALYWYRQSLGQGLEFLIYFQGNSAPDKSGLPSDRFSAERTGGSVSTLTIQRTQQEDSAVYLCASSLAFADTQYFGPGTRLTVL.

This clonotype was seen many times. The gene calls are TRBV20-1 and TRBJ2-3; weak D call: TRBD2 (6 bases). The V gene lost 5 bases and the J gene lost 2 bases, with 17 bases spanning the gap. The CDR3 is 15 amino acids. Germline V lookup: CDR1 DFQATT, CDR2 SNEGSKA (reference sequence). The CDR3 here is CSALGNGSPTDTQYF. The CDR3 nucleotides are TGCAGTGCTCTAGGGAACGGGAGTCCCACAGATACGCAGTATTTT.

This chain joins TRBV7-8 and TRBJ2-1; 13 bases are a match to TRBD2. The V gene's germline CDR1 is SGHVS and CDR2 FQNEAQ. The CDR3 covers 20 residues. V was clipped by 2 bases and J by 1 base; unmatched bases: 11. CDR3: CASSLPTSGGTIGSYNEQFF. The DNA of the CDR3 is TGTGCCAGCAGCTTACCGACTAGCGGGGGGACTATTGGGTCCTACAATGAGCAGTTCTTC.

This chain joins TRBV5-1 and TRBJ1-1; D call uncertain. With 7 bases removed from V and 1 base from J, the gap between germline ends came to 11 bases. Germline values: CDR1 SGHRS, CDR2 YFSETQ. The CDR3 consists of 13 residues. For the CDR3, the DNA is TGCGCCAGCCAAAGGGATACGAACACTGAAGCTTTCTTT. It codes for CASQRDTNTEAFF.

This clonotype showed up many times. The rearrangement joins TRBV12-3 or TRBV12-4 to TRBJ2-7; TRBD1 agrees at 8 bases. V dropped 4 bases and J dropped 3; count of bases not matched to a gene: 8. The CDR3 loop spans 15 amino acids. The CDR3 region has the DNA TGTGCCAGCAGTTCTAGGACAGGGTGGGTCTACGAGCAGTACTTC. Translating it yields CASSSRTGWVYEQYF.

This clonotype was counted many times. V and J are TRBV12-3 or TRBV12-4 and TRBJ1-2; D call uncertain. Trimming removed 3 bases from V and 5 bases from J, with 7 bases in between. The CDR3 has 12 amino acids. The CDR3 DNA sequence: TGTGCCAGCAGTTTCATCGGGTATGGCTACACCTTC. Amino acids: CASSFIGYGYTF.

This clonotype has a count of ten or more. The chain has TRBV12-3 or TRBV12-4 and TRBJ2-3; TRBD1 or TRBD2 may be the D gene (6 bases each). Trimming took off 2 bases at V and 2 bases at J, with 14 bases between the two ends. The CDR3 has 16 residues. CDR3 DNA sequence: TGTGCCAGCAGTTTAATTGGGGGCGGGATCACAGATACGCAGTATTTT. This sequence encodes CASSLIGGGITDTQYF.

This sequence joins TRBV11-3 and TRBJ2-1; perhaps TRBD2 as D (5 bases). The CDR3 has 14 amino acids. Per germline, CDR1 SGHNT and CDR2 YENEEA. Trimming took off 8 bases at V and 8 bases at J, with 19 bases between the two ends. This CDR3 is CASYQNPADYEQFF. The DNA of the CDR3 is TGTGCCAGCTACCAAAACCCAGCGGACTATGAGCAGTTCTTC.

This chain connects TRBV21-1 to TRBJ2-7; the D call in the table, TRBD2, was not verified against the DNA. TRBV21-1 is flagged as a pseudogene. The CDR3 covers 15 residues. The CDR3 region is CASSPYRGREYEQYF. In nucleotides, the CDR3 is TGTGCCAGCAGCCCGTACCGGGGGAGGGAATACGAGCAGTACTTC.

This clonotype was picked up many times. The chain combines TRBV5-4 with TRBJ2-3, with 7 nucleotides matching TRBD2. Germline V gene data show CDR1 as SGHNT and CDR2 as YYREEE (reference sequence). The V and J ends lost 1 base and 8 bases, in that order; junction bases with no gene match: 10. CDR3 size: 15 residues. The DNA of the CDR3 is TGTGCCAGCAGCTTGTGGCTAGCGGCCAGAGTTACGCAGTATTTT. Its translation: CASSLWLAARVTQYF.

This clonotype was seen ten or more times. J is TRBJ2-7 and V is TRBV28; 11 nucleotides agree with TRBD2. CDR3 length: 16 amino acids. In germline, CDR1 is MDHEN, CDR2 SYDVKM. V lost 5 bases to trimming and J lost 0 bases; unmatched junction nucleotides: 6. The CDR3 sequence: CASSRPGLAASYEQYF. The CDR3 DNA follows: TGTGCCAGCAGTAGACCGGGACTAGCGGCCTCCTACGAGCAGTACTTC.

This clonotype was picked up many times. The gene calls are TRBV27 and TRBJ2-1, with 8 bases that match TRBD1. This CDR3 region has 12 residues. Germline CDR1 MNHEY, CDR2 SMNVEV (reference sequence). The trim removed 5 bases at V and 7 bases at J, leaving 1 base unmatched. CDR3 DNA: TGTGCCAGCAGTAACAGGGGGAATGAGCAGTTCTTC. Protein product: CASSNRGNEQFF.

Comments on this clonotype: Since a much larger clone is just one base distant, this may be a read error. The conserved phenylalanine or tryptophan is not found at the CDR3 terminus, so this likely reflects a read error. The genes are TRBV5-1 and TRBJ2-1; 11 nucleotides agree with TRBD2. J gave up 6 bases and V 4 bases, and 6 bases lay outside the gene matches. This CDR3 contains 15 residues. Looked up from germline, CDR1 is SGHRS and CDR2 is YFSETQ. CDR3 sequence (DNA): TGCGCCAGCAGCGAACTAGCGGGAGAACGCAATGAGCAGTTCTAC. It translates to CASSELAGERNEQFY.

This clonotype has a count of ten or more. The gene calls are TRBV27 and TRBJ2-1; maybe TRBD1 (6 bases). Germline V lookup: CDR1 MNHEY, CDR2 SMNVEV (reference sequence). The CDR3 contains 12 residues. With 5 bases removed from V and 9 bases from J, the gap between germline ends came to 11 bases. The CDR3 sequence is CASSVRGVEQFF. The CDR3, as DNA: TGTGCCAGCAGTGTCAGGGGTGTTGAGCAGTTCTTC.

This clonotype was recorded at least ten times. Written as DNA, the CDR3 is TGTGCCAGCAGTGCCCTTAGCGGGAGAGCTCCAGATACGCAGTATTTT. Translated, it gives CASSALSGRAPDTQYF. The rearrangement links TRBV12-3 or TRBV12-4 to TRBJ2-3; 9 bases are a match to TRBD2. The CDR3 runs 16 residues. V lost 5 bases to trimming and J lost 4 bases; unmatched junction nucleotides: 10.